These T cell receptor beta chains were read from a single sample in a study of shared clonotypes between healthy human individuals. Method: immunoSEQ multiplex PCR; TCRdb's copy keeps in-frame clones and lacks some. The repertoire holds under 750,000 clones, 55% to 80% seen once, with roughly 1.8% in the top ten. Sequenced sample: memory CD4+ T cells sorted from blood. These receptors were taken from a woman in her 30s in good health. CDR3s include the opening cysteine and the closing phenylalanine or tryptophan. The order of the fields is J gene, V gene, clone size, D gene, CDR3 DNA, CDR3 protein. D genes are given only for firm matches. The listing skips clone size in some rows; elsewhere it reads once, few, many or a size class.

J gene: TRBJ2-3
V gene: TRBV2
clone size: .
D gene: TRBD1
CDR3 DNA: TGTGCCAGCGCGGGACAGGGGATAACAGATACGCAGTATTTT
CDR3 protein: CASAGQGITDTQYF

J gene: TRBJ2-2
V gene: TRBV4-1
clone size: .
D gene: .
CDR3 DNA: TGCGCCAGCAGGGGGGGCGCTTTTACCGGGGAGCTGTTTTTT
CDR3 protein: CASRGGAFTGELFF

J gene: TRBJ2-5
V gene: TRBV7-8
clone size: few
D gene: .
CDR3 DNA: TGTGCCAGCAGCATGGGGGTAGAGACCCAGTACTTC
CDR3 protein: CASSMGVETQYF

J gene: TRBJ2-5
V gene: TRBV5-1
clone size: .
D gene: .
CDR3 DNA: TGCGCCAGCAGCGCAGGTAGTCAAGAGACCCAGTACTTC
CDR3 protein: CASSAGSQETQYF

J gene: TRBJ1-2
V gene: TRBV7-8
clone size: few
D gene: .
CDR3 DNA: TGTGCCAGCAGATTCGGAGCTTTTAGAGGGAACTATGGCTACACCTTC
CDR3 protein: CASRFGAFRGNYGYTF

J gene: TRBJ1-1
V gene: TRBV19
clone size: .
D gene: .
CDR3 DNA: TGTGCCAGTAGTATAGATGGGCAATTGAACACTGAAGCTTTCTTT
CDR3 protein: CASSIDGQLNTEAFF

J gene: TRBJ2-7
V gene: TRBV19
clone size: .
D gene: .
CDR3 DNA: TGTGCCAGTAGTAGCCCCGACAGTCAGGCCTACGAGCAGTACTTC
CDR3 protein: CASSSPDSQAYEQYF

J gene: TRBJ2-5
V gene: TRBV5-1
clone size: .
D gene: .
CDR3 DNA: TGCGCCAGCAGCATGGGACGCCCCGGATTAGAGACCCAGTACTTC
CDR3 protein: CASSMGRPGLETQYF

J gene: TRBJ2-1
V gene: TRBV7-2
clone size: .
D gene: .
CDR3 DNA: TGTGCCAGCAGCTTTCAGTACGAGCAGTTCTTC
CDR3 protein: CASSFQYEQFF

J gene: TRBJ2-7
V gene: TRBV4-2
clone size: .
D gene: TRBD2
CDR3 DNA: TGTGCCAGCAGCCAAGCCGCAGCTAGCGGGAGGATTTTGTATGAGCAGTACTTC
CDR3 protein: CASSQAAASGRILYEQYF

J gene: TRBJ1-3
V gene: TRBV9
clone size: .
D gene: .
CDR3 DNA: TGTGCCAGCAGCGTAGGCGGAAACACCATATATTTT
CDR3 protein: CASSVGGNTIYF

J gene: TRBJ2-1
V gene: TRBV10-2
clone size: .
D gene: TRBD2
CDR3 DNA: TGCGCCAGCAGTGAGATCAATAGCGGGAGGAGGAGCTCCTACAATGAGCAGTTCTTC
CDR3 protein: CASSEINSGRRSSYNEQFF

J gene: TRBJ2-3
V gene: TRBV9
clone size: few
D gene: .
CDR3 DNA: TGTGCCAGCAGCGTAGGTGGCACAGATACGCAGTATTTT
CDR3 protein: CASSVGGTDTQYF

J gene: TRBJ1-5
V gene: TRBV19
clone size: .
D gene: TRBD1
CDR3 DNA: TGTGCCAGTAGTCGACAGGGCGGTCAGCCCCAGCATTTT
CDR3 protein: CASSRQGGQPQHF

J gene: TRBJ1-5
V gene: TRBV4-1
clone size: .
D gene: .
CDR3 DNA: TGCGCCAGCAGCCAAGATTATCCGAGGGGTCAGCCCCAGCATTTT
CDR3 protein: CASSQDYPRGQPQHF

J gene: TRBJ1-1
V gene: TRBV19
clone size: many
D gene: .
CDR3 DNA: TGTGCCAGTAGTATCCGGGCGGAGGGCACTGAAGCTTTCTTT
CDR3 protein: CASSIRAEGTEAFF

J gene: TRBJ2-7
V gene: TRBV4-1
clone size: .
D gene: .
CDR3 DNA: TGCGCCAGCAGCCAAGATACAGCAGGGTCCCCCCCCTACGAGCAGTACTTC
CDR3 protein: CASSQDTAGSPPYEQYF

J gene: TRBJ2-4
V gene: TRBV19
clone size: .
D gene: TRBD1
CDR3 DNA: TGTGCCAGTTCACAGGGGTTCTATCTAGCCAAAAACATTCAGTACTTC
CDR3 protein: CASSQGFYLAKNIQYF

J gene: TRBJ2-6
V gene: TRBV5-1
clone size: .
D gene: TRBD1
CDR3 DNA: TGCGCCAGCAGCTTGGCCCCCGGACAGGGACCCCGCTCTGGGGCCAACGTCCTGACTTTC
CDR3 protein: CASSLAPGQGPRSGANVLTF

J gene: TRBJ1-6
V gene: TRBV5-1
clone size: once
D gene: TRBD1
CDR3 DNA: TGCGCCAGCAGCTTGGAGGGACAGCCGAATTCACCCCTCCACTTT
CDR3 protein: CASSLEGQPNSPLHF

J gene: TRBJ1-2
V gene: TRBV29-1
clone size: .
D gene: TRBD1
CDR3 DNA: TGCAGCGTCGCCAGGACAGGAAAGGGCGGCAACTATGGCTACACCTTC
CDR3 protein: CSVARTGKGGNYGYTF

J gene: TRBJ2-1
V gene: TRBV6-5
clone size: .
D gene: TRBD2
CDR3 DNA: TGTGCCAGCAGACGGGGACTAGGAGATAATGAGCAGTTCTTC
CDR3 protein: CASRRGLGDNEQFF

J gene: TRBJ2-1
V gene: TRBV25-1
clone size: few
D gene: .
CDR3 DNA: TGTGCCAGCAGTCTTATAGACAACAATGAGCAGTTCTTC
CDR3 protein: CASSLIDNNEQFF

J gene: TRBJ1-3
V gene: TRBV30
clone size: .
D gene: TRBD1
CDR3 DNA: TGTGCCTGGAGTAGGGACAGGGTACCCTCATCCTCTGGAAACACCATATATTTT
CDR3 protein: CAWSRDRVPSSSGNTIYF

J gene: TRBJ2-6
V gene: TRBV4-1
clone size: .
D gene: TRBD2
CDR3 DNA: TGCGCCAGCAGCCGCCGACTAGCGGGCAACTCTGGGGCCAACGTCCTGACTTTC
CDR3 protein: CASSRRLAGNSGANVLTF

J gene: TRBJ2-7
V gene: TRBV28
clone size: .
D gene: TRBD2
CDR3 DNA: TGTGCCAGCAGTGCCCCGGGAGGTTACTCCTACGAGCAGTACTTC
CDR3 protein: CASSAPGGYSYEQYF

J gene: TRBJ2-1
V gene: TRBV11-3
clone size: .
D gene: TRBD1
CDR3 DNA: TGTGCCAGCAGTGCGACAGGGTATGAGCAGTTCTTC
CDR3 protein: CASSATGYEQFF

J gene: TRBJ2-1
V gene: TRBV11-3
clone size: few
D gene: .
CDR3 DNA: TGTGCCAGCAGCTTATCAGGGTTGCGGAATGAGCAGTTCTTC
CDR3 protein: CASSLSGLRNEQFF

J gene: TRBJ2-2
V gene: TRBV7-2
clone size: .
D gene: .
CDR3 DNA: TGTGCCAGCAGGCCCGGAGGGGGGACCGGGGAGCTGTTTTTT
CDR3 protein: CASRPGGGTGELFF

J gene: TRBJ2-5
V gene: TRBV9
clone size: .
D gene: TRBD2
CDR3 DNA: TGTGCCAGCACGTCTAGCGGGATTGGGGGGGAGACCCAGTACTTC
CDR3 protein: CASTSSGIGGETQYF

J gene: TRBJ2-4
V gene: TRBV6-1
clone size: many
D gene: TRBD1
CDR3 DNA: TGTGCCAGCAGTAAAACCGGGACAGGGATGAACATTCAGTACTTC
CDR3 protein: CASSKTGTGMNIQYF

J gene: TRBJ1-2
V gene: TRBV20-1
clone size: once
D gene: .
CDR3 DNA: TGCAGTGTCACAGCGAACTATGGCTACACCTTC
CDR3 protein: CSVTANYGYTF

J gene: TRBJ2-2
V gene: TRBV5-1
clone size: .
D gene: .
CDR3 DNA: TGCGCCAGCAGGCCGACAGGTTTGTCCGGGGAGCTGTTTTTT
CDR3 protein: CASRPTGLSGELFF

J gene: TRBJ1-5
V gene: TRBV19
clone size: .
D gene: .
CDR3 DNA: TGTGCCAGTAGTATGATAGGGCCCGGACCCTCCCAGCATTTT
CDR3 protein: CASSMIGPGPSQHF

J gene: TRBJ1-2
V gene: TRBV29-1
clone size: .
D gene: .
CDR3 DNA: TGCAGCGTTGGGGCAGGGGATAAGGGCTACACCTTC
CDR3 protein: CSVGAGDKGYTF

J gene: TRBJ1-3
V gene: TRBV21-1
clone size: .
D gene: .
CDR3 DNA: TGTGCCAGCAGCAAAAGGAACCTTTCCGGAAACACCATATATTTT
CDR3 protein: CASSKRNLSGNTIYF

J gene: TRBJ2-5
V gene: TRBV6-6
clone size: once
D gene: TRBD1
CDR3 DNA: TGTGCCAGCAGCACACGACAGGGCAAAGAGACCCAGTACTTC
CDR3 protein: CASSTRQGKETQYF

J gene: TRBJ1-2
V gene: TRBV28
clone size: .
D gene: .
CDR3 DNA: TGTGCCAGCCCCATGTATGGCTACACCTTC
CDR3 protein: CASPMYGYTF

J gene: TRBJ2-1
V gene: TRBV4-2
clone size: once
D gene: TRBD2
CDR3 DNA: TGTGCCAGCAGCCCCGCGTGGGAGCGGGAGGTCCCCATGTTACATGAGCAGTTCTTC
CDR3 protein: CASSPAWEREVPMLHEQFF

J gene: TRBJ1-4
V gene: TRBV9
clone size: .
D gene: .
CDR3 DNA: TGTGCCAGCAGCGTAGCTACAAGGGCAACTAATGAAAAACTGTTTTTT
CDR3 protein: CASSVATRATNEKLFF

J gene: TRBJ2-3
V gene: TRBV5-1
clone size: .
D gene: .
CDR3 DNA: TGCGCCAGCAGCTTAGAGACTAGCACAGATACGCAGTATTTT
CDR3 protein: CASSLETSTDTQYF

J gene: TRBJ2-7
V gene: TRBV28
clone size: .
D gene: .
CDR3 DNA: TGTGCCAGCACTCCCCGGGGCCTTCCGATCTCCTACGAGCAGTACTTC
CDR3 protein: CASTPRGLPISYEQYF

J gene: TRBJ2-3
V gene: TRBV23-1
clone size: .
D gene: .
CDR3 DNA: TGCGCCAGCAGTCTGGGCAGATGCACAGATACGCAGTATTTT
CDR3 protein: CASSLGRCTDTQYF